These T cell receptor beta chains were read from a single sample in a study of T-cell reconstitution after alpha-beta-depleted transplantation in children. TCRdb independently ran MiXCR on the PCR reads; one entry per CDR3 protein. The table lists 640,000 or so distinct CDR3 sequences, around 17% of them singletons, with 1.1% in the top ten. The source material was PBMCs from the stem cell graft donor, sampled from the stem cell graft. The receptors stem from a human donor who donated a stem cell graft to a child with acute myeloid leukemia. The conserved cysteine and the conserved F or W are not part of the CDR3 here. D genes are given only for firm matches. The listing skips clone size in some rows; elsewhere it reads once, few, many or a size class.

d_gene	abundance	v_gene	j_gene	CDR3aa
NA	many	TRBV20-1	TRBJ1-2	SATPPGVAEGYT
NA	many	TRBV20-1	TRBJ2-3	MAGRYTDTQY
NA	many	TRBV20-1	TRBJ1-2	SARENLYGYT
TRBD1	NA	TRBV29-1	TRBJ2-1	SFLGTRTGSSYNEQF
NA	many	TRBV29-1	TRBJ2-5	SVEEGGTQY
TRBD1	NA	TRBV28	TRBJ2-7	ASRHNRGPSPSYEQY
NA	NA	TRBV19	TRBJ2-1	ASSIVRVVTRNEQF
NA	NA	TRBV18	TRBJ1-6	ASSPRGTGNSPLH
TRBD1	few	TRBV7-8	TRBJ2-1	ASTRQGLLGDEQF
NA	NA	TRBV5-1	TRBJ1-5	ASSMQGGEQPQH
NA	many	TRBV6-1	TRBJ1-2	ASSEIGGYYGYT
TRBD1	NA	TRBV20-1	TRBJ1-2	SAREGGDRKGDNYGYT
TRBD1	many	TRBV29-1	TRBJ1-5	SVQTGGDQPQH
NA	few	TRBV12-3/TRBV12-4	TRBJ2-5	ASSPSGAGETQY
NA	many	TRBV29-1	TRBJ1-2	SVGLPLGTGYGYT
TRBD1	NA	TRBV10-1	TRBJ2-2	ASSPGDSGTGELF
NA	few	TRBV19	TRBJ1-1	ASTLEGKDTEAF